The clone carrying this TCR beta chain was recorded at least ten times. As yet, its antigen is unknown. One entry per CDR3 protein, called by TCRdb with MiXCR from the 5' RACE reads. The sample comprises 50,000 or so distinct CDR3 sequences, approximately 8% of which are singletons, and around 8.5% rests with the top ten. The source of the sample is a study of CD8 T cells in ankylosing spondylitis. General study results and limits: Within matched ankylosing spondylitis synovial fluid, disease-linked clones were reportedly significantly enriched. A TCR beta motif of several highly homologous variants appeared characteristic of ankylosing spondylitis blood. Disease-linked clones were CD8+ and relatively rare in peripheral blood.

Sequences were obtained from blood, either unsorted or a sorted T cell fraction (not recorded which). The sequence came from a female donor with ankylosing spondylitis or in good health (not recorded which).

The CDR3 DNA follows: TGCGCCAGCAGCCTCGGGACGGGGCAGCCCCAGCATTTT. Its translation: CASSLGTGQPQHF. V is TRBV5-1 and J is TRBJ1-5; tentative D call: TRBD1 (5 bases). Germline V CDR1 and CDR2: SGHRS, YFSETQ. V lost 4 bases and J lost 7, with 12 bases in between. The CDR3 totals 13 residues.